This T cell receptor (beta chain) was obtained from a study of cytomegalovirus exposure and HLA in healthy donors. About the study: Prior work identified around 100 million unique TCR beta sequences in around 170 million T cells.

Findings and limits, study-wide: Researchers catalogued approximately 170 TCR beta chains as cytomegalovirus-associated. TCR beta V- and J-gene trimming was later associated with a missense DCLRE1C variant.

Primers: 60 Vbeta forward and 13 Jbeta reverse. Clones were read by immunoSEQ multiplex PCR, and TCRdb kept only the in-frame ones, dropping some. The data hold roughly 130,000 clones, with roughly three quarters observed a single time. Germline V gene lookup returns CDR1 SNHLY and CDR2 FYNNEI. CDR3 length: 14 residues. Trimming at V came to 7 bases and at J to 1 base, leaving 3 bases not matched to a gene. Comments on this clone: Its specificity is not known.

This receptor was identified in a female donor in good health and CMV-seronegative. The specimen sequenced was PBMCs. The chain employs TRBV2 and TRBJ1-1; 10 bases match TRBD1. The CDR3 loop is CASMGDRGNTEAFF. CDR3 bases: TGTGCCAGCATGGGGGACAGGGGGAACACTGAAGCTTTCTTT.